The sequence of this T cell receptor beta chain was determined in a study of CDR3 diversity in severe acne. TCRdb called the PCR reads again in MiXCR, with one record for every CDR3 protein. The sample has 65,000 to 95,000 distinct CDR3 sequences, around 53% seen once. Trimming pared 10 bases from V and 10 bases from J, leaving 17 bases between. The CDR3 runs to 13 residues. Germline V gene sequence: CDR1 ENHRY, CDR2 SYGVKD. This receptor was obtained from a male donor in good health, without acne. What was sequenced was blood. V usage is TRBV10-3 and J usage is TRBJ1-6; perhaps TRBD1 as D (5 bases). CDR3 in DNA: TGTGCCAGCCGTAGTCTGGGGGAGTCACCCCTCCACTTT. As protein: CASRSLGESPLHF.